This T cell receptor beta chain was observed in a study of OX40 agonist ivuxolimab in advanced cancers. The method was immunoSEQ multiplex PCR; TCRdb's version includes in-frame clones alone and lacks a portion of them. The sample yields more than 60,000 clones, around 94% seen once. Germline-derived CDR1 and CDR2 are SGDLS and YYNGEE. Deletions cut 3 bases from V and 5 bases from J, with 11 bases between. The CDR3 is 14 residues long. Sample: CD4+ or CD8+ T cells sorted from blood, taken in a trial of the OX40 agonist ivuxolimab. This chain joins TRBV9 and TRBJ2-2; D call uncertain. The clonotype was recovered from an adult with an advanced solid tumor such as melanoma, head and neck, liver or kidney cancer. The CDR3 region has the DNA TGTGCCAGCAGCGACAGCTTTTGGACCGGGGAGCTGTTTTTT. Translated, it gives CASSDSFWTGELFF.